Below, 24 T cell receptor beta chains from the same sample are listed, as sequenced in a study of OX40 agonist ivuxolimab in advanced cancers. Repertoires were generated with immunoSEQ multiplex PCR, while TCRdb's copy carries only in-frame clones and drops some. The data hold approximately 64,000 clones, with about 87% observed a single time. Sequences were derived from CD4+ or CD8+ T cells sorted from blood, sampled in a trial of the OX40 agonist ivuxolimab. These receptor sequences come from an adult with an advanced solid tumor such as melanoma, head and neck, liver or kidney cancer.

The rearrangement joins TRBV6-6 to TRBJ2-5, with 9 bases matching TRBD1. The DNA end lines up better with TRBJ2-7; the J call may be wrong. This CDR3 comprises 13 residues. CDR1 is MNHNY and CDR2 is SVGAGI in the germline V gene (reference sequence). CDR3: CASTTGGTYEQYF. The CDR3 region has the DNA TGTGCCAGCACTACAGGGGGCACCTACGAGCAGTACTTC.

V gene TRBV9 combines with J gene TRBJ2-3, with TRBD2 matching 15 bases. Trimming cost V 0 bases and J 4 bases; bases outside gene matches: 6. CDR3 length equals 18 residues. Germline V gene lookup returns CDR1 SGDLS and CDR2 YYNGEE. This chain's CDR3 is CASSVGTSGRAGADTQYF. The CDR3 DNA reads TGTGCCAGCAGCGTAGGGACTAGCGGGAGGGCAGGGGCAGATACGCAGTATTTT.

This clone was recorded once. V and J are TRBV7-2 and TRBJ2-7; D may be TRBD1 (6 bases). Trimming left V 4 bases short and J 2 bases short, with 12 bases between. Germline loops: CDR1 SGHTA, CDR2 FQGNSA. The length of the CDR3 is 14 residues. CDR3 sequence reads: CASSSHGGPYEQYF. As DNA, the CDR3 is TGTGCCAGCAGCTCGCATGGGGGCCCCTACGAGCAGTACTTC. Complete variable domain (other parts from reference TRBV7-2 and TRBJ2-7): GAGVSQSPSNKVTEKGKDVELRCDPISGHTALYWYRQSLGQGLEFLIYFQGNSAPDKSGLPSDRFSAERTGGSVSTLTIQRTQQEDSAVYLCASSSHGGPYEQYFGPGTRLTVT.

V gene TRBV2 combines with J gene TRBJ2-7; D may be TRBD2 (6 bases). CDR1 is SNHLY, CDR2 FYNNEI, per germline. Trimming removed 6 bases at V and 0 bases at J, with 12 bases between. CDR3 size: 14 residues. The CDR3 loop reads CASRISGSSYEQYF. The CDR3, as DNA: TGTGCCAGCAGGATTAGCGGTAGCTCCTACGAGCAGTACTTC.

V and J are TRBV15 and TRBJ1-1; D gene ambiguous. The CDR3 has 17 amino acids. The germline gives CDR1 LNHNV, CDR2 YYDKDF (reference sequence). Trimming took 3 bases from V and 0 from J, leaving 17 bases between them. The CDR3 coding sequence is TGTGCCACCAGCAGCCCCCCCGCAGGTTACATGAACACTGAAGCTTTCTTT. Translation: CATSSPPAGYMNTEAFF. Together with reference TRBV15 and TRBJ1-1, the CDR3 gives the full variable domain: DAMVIQNPRYQVTQFGKPVTLSCSQTLNHNVMYWYQQKSSQAPKLLFHYYDKDFNNEADTPDNFQSRRPNTSFCFLDIRSPGLGDTAMYLCATSSPPAGYMNTEAFFGQGTRLTVV.

The chain has TRBV11-3 and TRBJ2-5; D is undetermined. Germline V gene data show CDR1 as SGHNT and CDR2 as YENEEA. V gave up 0 bases and J gave up 5 bases, with 4 bases separating them. The CDR3 is made up of 12 amino acids. CDR3 DNA: TGTGCCAGCAGCTTAGATCGGGAGACCCAGTACTTC. This codes for CASSLDRETQYF.

The chain carries TRBV5-1 and TRBJ1-4; D gene unclear. This CDR3 comprises 13 residues. Germline CDR1 reads SGHRS; CDR2 reads YFSETQ. V was shortened by 2 bases and J by 5 bases, with 7 bases between the two germline ends. Here the CDR3 reads CASSFSANEKLFF. As DNA, the CDR3 is TGCGCCAGCAGCTTTTCCGCGAATGAAAAACTGTTTTTT.

The chain links TRBV11-3 to TRBJ2-2, with D uncertain. Germline values: CDR1 SGHNT, CDR2 YENEEA. There are 12 residues in the CDR3. V was shortened by 5 bases and J by 2 bases, with 3 bases between the two germline ends. CDR3 nucleotides: TGTGCCAGCAGCCTTAACACCGGGGAGCTGTTTTTT. This gives the protein CASSLNTGELFF.

The chain combines TRBV14 with TRBJ2-3, with D unresolved. This CDR3 contains 13 residues. The germline gives CDR1 SGHDN, CDR2 FVKESK. V gave up 2 bases and J gave up 6 bases, with 9 bases separating them. In nucleotides, the CDR3 is TGTGCCAGCAGCCAAAATAGTTACGATACGCAGTATTTT. Encoded protein: CASSQNSYDTQYF.

This chain connects TRBV4-2 to TRBJ2-7; D is undetermined. The CDR3 has 17 amino acids. V lost 2 bases to trimming and J lost 1 base, with 18 bases between them. Germline assignment: CDR1 LGHNA and CDR2 YNFKEQ. Here the CDR3 reads CASSQSSNSAGSYEQYF. The CDR3 DNA is TGTGCCAGCAGCCAAAGTAGTAATTCAGCCGGATCCTACGAGCAGTACTTC.

V is TRBV10-1 and J is TRBJ2-1, with D possibly being TRBD2 (5 bases). Germline V lookup: CDR1 WNHNN, CDR2 SYGVQD (reference sequence). The CDR3 is 15 amino acids. Between the trimmed V and J ends, which lost 0 bases and 6 bases, there was a span of 12 bases. The CDR3 sequence: CASSESSAVINEQFF. The CDR3 DNA follows: TGCGCCAGCAGTGAGTCTAGCGCGGTAATCAATGAGCAGTTCTTC.

J is TRBJ1-3 and V is TRBV6-6, with D unclear. Trimming took 5 bases from V and 1 from J, leaving 9 bases between them. The CDR3 totals 14 residues. CDR1 and CDR2 (germline): MNHNY, SVGAGI (reference sequence). CDR3 DNA: TGTGCCAGCAGTCCATCGGGTTCTGGAAACACCATATATTTT. The encoded protein is CASSPSGSGNTIYF.

This chain's CDR3 is CASSLGQGSYNEQFF. The DNA for the CDR3 is TGTGCCAGCAGCTTAGGACAGGGCTCCTACAATGAGCAGTTCTTC. The chain uses TRBV7-6 and TRBJ2-1; 7 bases are shared with TRBD1. The length of the CDR3 is 15 residues. Germline lookup yields CDR1 SGHVS and CDR2 FNYEAQ. After removal of 1 base from V and 0 bases from J, the junction contained 0 bases not matched to a gene.

The CDR3 DNA reads as TGCGCCAGCAGCCAAGAACGGACAGGGGGGTATGAGCAGTTCTTC. The encoded protein is CASSQERTGGYEQFF. This chain joins TRBV4-3 and TRBJ2-1; 10 bases map to TRBD1. The CDR3 covers 15 residues. From germline, CDR1 is LGHNA and CDR2 YSLEER. With V trimmed by 0 bases and J by 8 bases, 4 bases remained unmatched.

The gene calls are TRBV4-1 and TRBJ2-2; TRBD1 agrees at 10 bases. The J segment lost 6 bases and the V segment lost 4 bases, leaving 11 bases of the junction unmatched. Germline lookup yields CDR1 MGHRA and CDR2 YSYEKL. This CDR3 region has 17 residues. The CDR3 sequence: CASSLRVGQGYAGELFF. CDR3 DNA sequence: TGCGCCAGCAGCCTAAGGGTGGGACAGGGGTACGCCGGGGAGCTGTTTTTT.

This chain connects TRBV19 to TRBJ2-2, with D possibly matching TRBD1 (6 bases). V lost 5 bases to trimming and J lost 6 bases, with 19 bases between them. This CDR3 region has 16 residues. The germline CDR1 and CDR2 sequences are LNHDA and SQIVND (reference sequence). The CDR3 region is CASSGLKQGYAGELFF. In DNA form, the CDR3 reads TGTGCCAGTAGTGGACTCAAACAGGGTTATGCCGGGGAGCTGTTTTTT.

This clone was seen a single time. The chain uses TRBV7-9 and TRBJ1-2, with 9 bases that match TRBD1. The V gene end was trimmed by 1 base and the J gene end by 10 bases; junction bases not matched to a gene: 10. Germline loops: CDR1 SEHNR, CDR2 FQNEAQ (reference sequence). CDR3 size: 15 residues. CDR3 DNA: TGTGCCAGCAGCTTAGGGTTGGGACAGGGCTTTGTCTACACCTTC. It is translated as CASSLGLGQGFVYTF.

DNA for the CDR3: TGTGCCTGGACTCAGGGACTAGCGGGATTCCAAGAGACCCAGTACTTC. Translated: CAWTQGLAGFQETQYF. V usage is TRBV30 and J usage is TRBJ2-5, with 13 bases that match TRBD2. Trimming took 4 bases from V and 1 from J; bases not matched to a gene: 6. CDR1 is GTSNPN and CDR2 is SVGIG in the germline V gene (reference sequence). The CDR3 length is 16 residues.

The rearrangement joins TRBV28 to TRBJ2-7; 9 bases align to TRBD1. There are 14 residues in the CDR3. Germline V lookup: CDR1 MDHEN, CDR2 SYDVKM. V was clipped by 2 bases and J by 7 bases; unmatched bases: 6. DNA for the CDR3: TGTGCCAGCAGTTTACCCGGACAGGGGTGGGAGCAGTACTTC. Its protein is CASSLPGQGWEQYF.

This clone turned up a few times. Other DNA sequences in this sample translate to the same CDR3. The chain couples TRBV2 to TRBJ1-5, with 9 bases lining up with TRBD1. V shed 6 bases and J 4 bases; nucleotides not matched to a gene: 1. Germline CDR1 is SNHLY and CDR2 is FYNNEI. CDR3 length: 13 amino acids. The CDR3 here is CASSGQGNQPQHF. The CDR3, as DNA: TGTGCCAGCAGCGGACAGGGGAATCAGCCCCAGCATTTT.

The chain carries TRBV6-6 and TRBJ1-6, with D unresolved. CDR1 is MNHNY and CDR2 is SVGAGI in the germline V gene (reference sequence). The CDR3 loop spans 15 amino acids. V lost 0 bases and J 2 bases, leaving 5 bases between the germline ends. CDR3 bases: TGTGCCAGCAGTTACTCGGCGCCCTATAATTCACCCCTCCACTTT. As protein: CASSYSAPYNSPLHF.

The chain links TRBV7-9 to TRBJ1-4, with D unresolved. The CDR3 runs 13 residues. In germline, CDR1 is SEHNR, CDR2 FQNEAQ (reference sequence). Between the trimmed V and J ends, which lost 4 bases and 2 bases, there was a span of 5 bases. Here the CDR3 reads CASSSGTNEKLFF. The CDR3 bases are TGTGCCAGCAGCTCAGGCACTAATGAAAAACTGTTTTTT.

This sequence joins TRBV6-6 and TRBJ2-1, with 12 bases fitting TRBD2. Germline loops: CDR1 MNHNY, CDR2 SVGAGI (reference sequence). After removal of 4 bases from V and 5 bases from J, the junction contained 3 bases not matched to a gene. The CDR3 is made up of 15 amino acids. The CDR3 DNA reads as TGTGCCAGCAGTTCACCTAGCGGGAGGGACAATGAGCAGTTCTTC. As protein: CASSSPSGRDNEQFF.

The genes are TRBV28 and TRBJ2-1; 8 positions agree with TRBD2. Germline trimming cut 7 bases from V and 6 bases from J; bases unmatched to any gene: 5. Per germline, CDR1 MDHEN and CDR2 SYDVKM. The CDR3 has 13 amino acids. The CDR3, as DNA: TGTGCCAGCACGACGGGAGGGCCCAATGAGCAGTTCTTC. Its translation is CASTTGGPNEQFF.